The present entry profiles one TCR beta chain with its context. Its antigen is currently unknown. Germline V gene sequence: CDR1 PRHDT, CDR2 FYEKMQ (reference sequence). The ends were cut back, 4 bases at V and 7 bases at J, with 11 bases in the middle. This CDR3 has 13 residues. The source of the sample is a study of cytomegalovirus exposure and HLA in healthy donors. Study-wide findings and caveats: An assumption of roughly uniform sequencing depth across donors underlay the presence/absence analyses. In a later analysis, CMV-associated beta chains were mostly HLA-associated, it appeared. TCR association rates varied by HLA locus in a later analysis, with DRB1 highest and HLA-C lowest.

The PCR was carried out with 60 Vbeta primers and 13 Jbeta primers. The table came from immunoSEQ multiplex PCR; TCRdb's copy has only in-frame clones and leaves some out. The sample yields around 170,000 clones, 79% seen once. The chain carries TRBV13 and TRBJ2-1; D ambiguous. The receptor's source is a woman between 40 and 50 years old in good health and CMV-seronegative. The sequencing sample was made of PBMCs. CDR3 loop: CASSSLTYNEQFF. The DNA of the CDR3 is TGTGCCAGCAGCTCACTCACTTATAATGAGCAGTTCTTC.